There are a few counts of the clone carrying this T cell receptor beta chain. Its specificity is unknown. These data are taken from a study of vaccination and CD4 T cells after COVID-19. The Oncomine TCR Beta short-read assay generated sequence data from the DNA of cultured CD4+ T cells. TCRdb itself ran the PCR reads through MiXCR, one entry per CDR3 protein. The table includes about 14,000 distinct CDR3 sequences, under 30% detected once. Treatment reported: roughly 10-day PBMC culture with coronavirus spike peptide pools or control peptides (ViraFEST assay). Days 3 and 7 saw half the medium replaced with fresh IL-2 medium. The sample was cultured CD4+ T cells from blood. This TCR derives from a human donor with COVID-19.

The CDR3 loop is CASNRVSTDTQYF. The CDR3 DNA reads as TGCGCCAGCAACCGGGTTAGCACAGATACGCAGTATTTT. V is TRBV10-2 and J is TRBJ2-3, with unresolved D. Germline V CDR1 and CDR2: WSHSY, SAAADI. Trimming removed 7 bases at V and 0 bases at J, with 8 bases between. This CDR3 has 13 amino acids.